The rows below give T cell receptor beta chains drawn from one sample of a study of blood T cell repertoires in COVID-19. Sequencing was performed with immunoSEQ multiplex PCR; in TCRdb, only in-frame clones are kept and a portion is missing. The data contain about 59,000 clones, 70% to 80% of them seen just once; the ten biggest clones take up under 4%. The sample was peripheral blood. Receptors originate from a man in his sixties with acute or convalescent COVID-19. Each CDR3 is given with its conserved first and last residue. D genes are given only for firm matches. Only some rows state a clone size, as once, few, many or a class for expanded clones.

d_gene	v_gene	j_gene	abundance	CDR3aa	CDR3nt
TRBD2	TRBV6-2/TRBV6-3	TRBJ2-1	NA	CASSQTLAGGYNEQFF	TGTGCCAGCAGTCAGACCCTAGCGGGCGGGTACAATGAGCAGTTCTTC
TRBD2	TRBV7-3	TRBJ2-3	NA	CASSLRGTSPDTQYF	TGTGCCAGCAGCTTAAGGGGGACTAGCCCCGATACGCAGTATTTT
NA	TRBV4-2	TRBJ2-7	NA	CASSQENRIPVAEQYF	TGTGCCAGCAGCCAAGAGAATCGGATTCCTGTAGCCGAGCAGTACTTC
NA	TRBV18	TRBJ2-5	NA	CASSSSSQGETQYF	TGTGCCAGCTCATCCTCATCCCAGGGTGAGACCCAGTACTTC
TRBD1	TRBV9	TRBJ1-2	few	CASSGPGQGDYGYTF	TGTGCCAGCAGCGGACCGGGACAGGGTGACTATGGCTACACCTTC
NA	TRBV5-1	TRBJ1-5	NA	CASSLEQGNQPQHF	TGCGCCAGCAGCTTGGAGCAGGGGAATCAGCCCCAGCATTTT
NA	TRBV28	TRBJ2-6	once	CASSFEGSGANVLTF	TGTGCCAGCAGTTTTGAGGGCTCTGGGGCCAACGTCCTGACTTTC
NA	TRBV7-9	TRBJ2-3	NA	CASSFQGSTDTQYF	TGTGCCAGCAGCTTCCAGGGAAGCACAGATACGCAGTATTTT
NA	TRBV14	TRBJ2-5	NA	CASSQGNGAYETQYF	TGTGCCAGCAGCCAAGGAAATGGGGCATACGAGACCCAGTACTTC
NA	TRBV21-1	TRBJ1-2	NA	CASSKPSQATAHYGYTF	TGTGCCAGCAGCAAACCGTCCCAAGCCACTGCACACTATGGCTACACCTTC
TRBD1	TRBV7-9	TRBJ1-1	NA	CASSQYDRGNTEAFF	TGTGCCAGCAGCCAATACGACAGGGGTAACACTGAAGCTTTCTTT
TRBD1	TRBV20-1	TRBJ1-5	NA	CSASQGATGASNQPQHF	TGCAGTGCTAGTCAGGGGGCCACAGGGGCTAGCAATCAGCCCCAGCATTTT
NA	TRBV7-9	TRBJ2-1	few	CASSIASRGVYNEQFF	TGTGCCAGCAGCATTGCTAGCAGGGGGGTATACAATGAGCAGTTCTTC
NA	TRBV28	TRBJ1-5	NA	CASRGRLGKAPRNQPQHF	TGTGCCAGCAGGGGGAGGTTGGGCAAAGCCCCTCGCAATCAGCCCCAGCATTTT
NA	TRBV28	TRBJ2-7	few	CASEVQGSNEQYF	TGTGCCAGCGAAGTTCAGGGTAGCAACGAGCAGTACTTC
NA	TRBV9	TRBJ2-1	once	CASSTRPARVNEQFF	TGTGCCAGCAGCACACGGCCCGCCCGGGTCAATGAGCAGTTCTTC
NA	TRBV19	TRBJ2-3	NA	CASSLRTDTQYF	TGTGCCAGTAGCCTTAGAACAGATACGCAGTATTTT
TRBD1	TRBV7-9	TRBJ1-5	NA	CASSLGQGYQPQHF	TGTGCCAGCAGCTTGGGACAGGGTTATCAGCCCCAGCATTTT
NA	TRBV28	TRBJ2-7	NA	CASSPASSPYEQYF	TGTGCCAGCAGTCCCGCGTCTTCACCCTACGAGCAGTACTTC
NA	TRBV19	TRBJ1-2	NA	CASTSGVGGYTF	TGTGCCAGTACCTCAGGGGTAGGAGGCTACACCTTC
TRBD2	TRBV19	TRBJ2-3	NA	CASRPWASGRSADTQYF	TGTGCCAGTAGGCCCTGGGCTAGCGGGAGAAGCGCAGATACGCAGTATTTT
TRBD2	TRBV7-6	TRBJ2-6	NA	CASSLALAGSSGANVLTF	TGTGCCAGCAGCTTAGCACTAGCGGGCTCCTCTGGGGCCAACGTCCTGACTTTC
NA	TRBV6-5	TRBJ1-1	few	CASSYSEITEAFF	TGTGCCAGCAGTTACTCGGAGATTACTGAAGCTTTCTTT
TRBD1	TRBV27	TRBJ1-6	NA	CASSLRSGGYNSPLHF	TGTGCCAGCAGTTTAAGATCAGGGGGATATAATTCACCCCTCCACTTT
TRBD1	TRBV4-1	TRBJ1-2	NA	CASSLQGGMTGAYTF	TGCGCCAGCAGCCTCCAGGGGGGTATGACAGGGGCCTACACCTTC
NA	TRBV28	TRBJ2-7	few	CASSRTPLANEQYF	TGTGCCAGCAGCCGTACTCCTCTAGCGAACGAGCAGTACTTC
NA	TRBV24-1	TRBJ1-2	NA	CATSEKDGFGGGYTF	TGTGCCACCAGTGAAAAGGACGGTTTTGGAGGGGGCTACACCTTC
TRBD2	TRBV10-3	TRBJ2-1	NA	CAIRGGTPTYNEQFF	TGTGCCATCAGGGGAGGGACTCCCACCTACAATGAGCAGTTCTTC
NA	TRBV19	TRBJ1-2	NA	CANSNLRGNYGYTF	TGTGCCAATAGTAACTTACGGGGTAACTATGGCTACACCTTC
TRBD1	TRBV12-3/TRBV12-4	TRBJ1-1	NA	CASIMDRGRAFF	TGTGCCAGCATCATGGACAGGGGGAGGGCTTTCTTT
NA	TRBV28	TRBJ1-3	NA	CASSWGGHYGNTIYF	TGTGCCAGCAGTTGGGGGGGCCATTACGGAAACACCATATATTTT
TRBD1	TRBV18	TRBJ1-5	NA	CASSLSGPGGNQPQHF	TGTGCCAGCTCCCTCAGTGGTCCAGGGGGGAATCAGCCCCAGCATTTT
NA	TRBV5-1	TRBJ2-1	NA	CASRSTEARGSYNEQFF	TGCGCCAGCAGGTCTACTGAGGCGCGAGGCTCCTACAATGAGCAGTTCTTC
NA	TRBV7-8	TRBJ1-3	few	CASSLVLSSGNTIYF	TGTGCCAGCAGCTTAGTACTTTCCTCTGGAAACACCATATATTTT
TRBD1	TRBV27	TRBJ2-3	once	CASSSNRGADTQYF	TGTGCCAGCAGTTCAAACAGGGGTGCAGATACGCAGTATTTT
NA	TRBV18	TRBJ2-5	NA	CASSPARGETQYF	TGTGCCAGCTCACCTGCTAGGGGGGAGACCCAGTACTTC
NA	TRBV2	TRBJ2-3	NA	CASRIEVTDTQYF	TGTGCCAGCAGGATAGAGGTCACAGATACGCAGTATTTT
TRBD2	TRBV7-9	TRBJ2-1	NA	CASSLGTSGKGNEQFF	TGTGCCAGCAGCTTAGGGACTAGCGGGAAGGGAAATGAGCAGTTCTTC
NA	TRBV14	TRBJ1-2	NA	CASSQGGDYYGYTF	TGTGCCAGCAGCCAGGGAGGGGATTACTATGGCTACACCTTC
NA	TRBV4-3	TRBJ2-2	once	CASSRGPGLANTGELFF	TGCGCCAGCAGCCGGGGGCCTGGACTGGCCAACACCGGGGAGCTGTTTTTT
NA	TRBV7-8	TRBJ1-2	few	CASSLGQLAGYTF	TGTGCCAGCAGCCTCGGACAGCTGGCGGGCTACACCTTC
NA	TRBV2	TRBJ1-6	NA	CASSEEAGRYSPLHF	TGTGCCAGCAGTGAGGAGGCCGGGAGATATTCACCCCTCCACTTT
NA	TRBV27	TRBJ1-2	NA	CASSLRPGSPSYGYTF	TGTGCCAGCAGTTTACGCCCGGGGTCCCCCAGCTATGGCTACACCTTC
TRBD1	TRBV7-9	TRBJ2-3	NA	CASSSVDLGQGASDTQYF	TGTGCCAGCAGCTCGGTGGATTTGGGACAGGGGGCTTCAGATACGCAGTATTTT
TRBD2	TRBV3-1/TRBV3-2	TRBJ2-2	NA	CASSQGLANGELFF	TGTGCCAGCAGCCAAGGACTAGCTAACGGGGAGCTGTTTTTT
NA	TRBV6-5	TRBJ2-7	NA	CASSPRQGYEQYF	TGTGCCAGCAGCCCGAGGCAGGGGTACGAGCAGTACTTC
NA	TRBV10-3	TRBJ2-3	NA	CAIAMMASTDTQYF	TGTGCCATCGCCATGATGGCTAGCACAGATACGCAGTATTTT
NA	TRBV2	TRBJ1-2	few	CASSGSTEPIIYGYTF	TGTGCCAGCAGTGGGTCCACGGAGCCTATAATCTATGGCTACACCTTC
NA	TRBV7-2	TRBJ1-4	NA	CASSLTGTNHEKLFF	TGTGCCAGCAGCTTAACCGGGACAAATCATGAAAAACTGTTTTTT
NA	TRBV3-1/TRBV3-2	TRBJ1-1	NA	CASSSSTEAFF	TGTGCCAGCAGCTCTAGTACTGAAGCTTTCTTT
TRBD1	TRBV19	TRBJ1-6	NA	CACRDRGFSPLHF	TGTGCCTGCCGGGACAGGGGATTTTCACCCCTCCACTTT
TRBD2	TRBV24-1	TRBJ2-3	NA	CAAGDQSTDTQYF	TGTGCCGCGGGGGACCAGAGCACAGATACGCAGTATTTT
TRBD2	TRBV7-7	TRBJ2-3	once	CASSPTSGGDTQYF	TGTGCTAGCAGCCCCACCAGCGGGGGAGATACGCAGTATTTT
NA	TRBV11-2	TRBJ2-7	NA	CASSLDLVRSYEQYF	TGTGCCAGCAGCTTAGATCTGGTCAGATCCTACGAGCAGTACTTC
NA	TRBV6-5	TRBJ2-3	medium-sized	CASSNLRVSDTQYF	TGTGCCAGCAGTAACCTCCGGGTCTCAGATACGCAGTATTTT
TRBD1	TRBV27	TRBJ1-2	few	CASSLVRDSYGYTF	TGTGCCAGCAGTTTAGTCAGGGACAGCTATGGCTACACCTTC
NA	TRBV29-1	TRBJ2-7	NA	CSVEGGEGEQYF	TGCAGCGTTGAAGGGGGGGAAGGCGAGCAGTACTTC
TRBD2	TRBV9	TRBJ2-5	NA	CASSVRTSGKQETQYF	TGTGCCAGCAGCGTGCGGACTAGCGGCAAGCAAGAGACCCAGTACTTC
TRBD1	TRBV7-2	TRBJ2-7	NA	CASSRGLLGQGGSEQYF	TGTGCCAGCAGCCGGGGGCTCTTGGGACAGGGCGGAAGTGAGCAGTACTTC